The 13 T cell receptor beta chains below all came from one sample that was sequenced in a study of blood T cell repertoires in COVID-19. Sequencing was performed with immunoSEQ multiplex PCR; in TCRdb, only in-frame clones are kept and a portion is missing. Seen here are a few hundred thousand clones, around nine tenths observed once, and the top ten hold approximately 2.9%. Sequenced input: peripheral blood. The source of these receptors is a human donor in a cohort sampled during active COVID-19.

This rearrangement joins TRBV3-1 (or the pseudogene TRBV3-2) to TRBJ2-7; D perhaps matches TRBD2 (6 bases). The germline CDR1 and CDR2 sequences are LGHDT and YNNKEL (reference sequence). The CDR3 spans 18 residues. The V gene lost 0 bases and the J gene lost 2 bases, with 20 bases spanning the gap. In DNA, the CDR3 is TGTGCCAGCAGCCAAGATTTCGGAGGGCAGGGTGTAACCTACGAGCAGTACTTC. The encoded protein is CASSQDFGGQGVTYEQYF.

This clone was found once. The rearrangement links TRBV9 to TRBJ2-1; 8 bases match TRBD2. V lost 3 bases to trimming and J lost 6 bases; unmatched junction nucleotides: 5. The V gene's germline CDR1 is SGDLS and CDR2 YYNGEE. The CDR3 has 14 amino acids. The CDR3 DNA follows: TGTGCCAGCAGCGGGATCGCGGGGGGCAATGAGCAGTTCTTC. It specifies CASSGIAGGNEQFF.

The J gene is TRBJ1-5, the V gene TRBV19; TRBD1 matches at 7 bases. Germline CDR1 reads LNHDA; CDR2 reads SQIVND (reference sequence). This CDR3 is built from 14 residues. V lost 6 bases to trimming and J lost 3 bases; unmatched junction nucleotides: 5. For the CDR3, the DNA is TGTGCCAGTAGGCACCAGGGGGACAATCAGCCCCAGCATTTT. Translation: CASRHQGDNQPQHF. Combining the CDR3 with reference TRBV19 and TRBJ1-5 gives the whole variable domain DGGITQSPKYLFRKEGQNVTLSCEQNLNHDAMYWYRQDPGQGLRLIYYSQIVNDFQKGDIAEGYSVSREKKESFPLTVTSAQKNPTAFYLCASRHQGDNQPQHFGDGTRLSIL.

This chain joins TRBV5-1 and TRBJ2-1; the match to TRBD1 covers 8 bases. Trimming cost V 2 bases and J 1 base; bases outside gene matches: 2. The CDR3 loop spans 15 amino acids. Germline-derived CDR1 and CDR2 are SGHRS and YFSETQ. Here the CDR3 reads CASSFGQGSYNEQFF. CDR3 coding DNA: TGCGCCAGCAGCTTTGGACAGGGATCCTACAATGAGCAGTTCTTC.

This clone has just one count. The chain has TRBV2 and TRBJ1-4; TRBD1 matches 7 bases. The CDR3 sequence is 15 residues long. With 2 bases clipped from V and 7 bases from J, the junction kept 7 bases outside the gene matches. In germline, CDR1 is SNHLY, CDR2 FYNNEI. The CDR3 sequence: CASSEIRGLGEKLFF. The CDR3 nucleotides are TGTGCCAGCAGTGAAATCAGGGGGTTAGGTGAAAAACTGTTTTTT.

This clone showed up just once. The V and J genes are TRBV6-5 and TRBJ2-7; 10 positions agree with TRBD1. Germline CDR1 is MNHEY and CDR2 is SVGAGI. The CDR3 is made up of 15 amino acids. V lost 7 bases to trimming and J lost 1 base; unmatched junction nucleotides: 7. The CDR3 sequence is CASMFPGQGSYEQYF. The CDR3 region has the DNA TGTGCCAGCATGTTCCCGGGACAGGGGTCCTACGAGCAGTACTTC.

The V call is TRBV5-4, the J call TRBJ1-2, with a possible D match to TRBD1 (6 bases). Germline values: CDR1 SGHNT, CDR2 YYREEE (reference sequence). V was clipped by 2 bases and J by 4 bases, with 12 bases between them. The CDR3 totals 14 residues. Here the CDR3 reads CASSLIRGGYGYTF. CDR3 DNA sequence: TGTGCCAGCAGCTTAATCCGAGGGGGCTATGGCTACACCTTC. Using reference TRBV5-4 and TRBJ1-2 for the parts outside the CDR3, the full variable domain is ETGVTQSPTHLIKTRGQQVTLRCSSQSGHNTVSWYQQALGQGPQFIFQYYREEENGRGNFPPRFSGLQFPNYSSELNVNALELDDSALYLCASSLIRGGYGYTFGSGTRLTVV.

This clone showed up just a few times. The chain has TRBV4-1 and TRBJ1-5, with 7 positions matching TRBD1. This CDR3 has 15 residues. Germline loops: CDR1 MGHRA, CDR2 YSYEKL. V was clipped by 3 bases and J by 2 bases; unmatched bases: 4. The CDR3 here is CASSQPDRGNQPQHF. The DNA of the CDR3 is TGCGCCAGCAGCCAGCCTGACAGGGGCAATCAGCCCCAGCATTTT.

A single count supports this clone. This chain joins TRBV6-1 and TRBJ2-5, with 10 bases that match TRBD1. With 3 bases clipped from V and 1 base from J, the junction kept 2 bases outside the gene matches. Germline assignment: CDR1 MNHNS and CDR2 SASEGT. There are 15 residues in the CDR3. CDR3 region: CASSDGTGVQETQYF. The CDR3, as DNA: TGTGCCAGCAGTGACGGGACAGGGGTCCAAGAGACCCAGTACTTC.

The CDR3, as DNA: TGCGCCAGCAGCGTCCACAGGGAAAGCACAGATACGCAGTATTTT. Amino acid sequence: CASSVHRESTDTQYF. This sequence joins TRBV5-1 and TRBJ2-3; D is possibly TRBD1 (6 bases). Looked up from germline, CDR1 is SGHRS and CDR2 is YFSETQ. The CDR3 consists of 15 residues. Trimming stripped 4 bases from V and 0 bases from J, with 12 bases between.

The V gene is TRBV24-1, the J gene TRBJ2-1; 7 bases are a match to TRBD1. The CDR3 length is 16 residues. Germline trimming cut 3 bases from V and 0 bases from J; bases unmatched to any gene: 4. Germline V gives CDR1 KGHDR, CDR2 SFDVKD. In DNA form, the CDR3 reads TGTGCCACCAGTGATCGCACAGGGGACTCCTACAATGAGCAGTTCTTC. Encoded protein: CATSDRTGDSYNEQFF.

The chain combines TRBV4-2 with TRBJ2-1, with D tentatively TRBD1 (5 bases). With 4 bases removed from V and 3 bases from J, the gap between germline ends came to 7 bases. This CDR3 comprises 13 residues. Germline V lookup: CDR1 LGHNA, CDR2 YNFKEQ. The CDR3, as DNA: TGTGCCAGCAGCCGCAGGGTCTACAATGAGCAGTTCTTC. This encodes CASSRRVYNEQFF.

On this clone itself: Other DNA sequences within the sample encode an identical CDR3. The V gene is TRBV18, the J gene TRBJ2-5, with a possible D match to TRBD2 (6 bases). The CDR3 sequence is 13 residues long. V was clipped by 2 bases and J by 5 bases, with 9 bases between them. Germline V CDR1 and CDR2: KGHSH, LQKENI. This CDR3 reads CASSPGSGETQYF. CDR3 coding DNA: TGTGCCAGCTCACCAGGGAGCGGGGAGACCCAGTACTTC. The entire variable domain, with the rest obtained from reference TRBV18 and TRBJ2-5, is as follows: NAGVMQNPRHLVRRRGQEARLRCSPMKGHSHVYWYRQLPEEGLKFMVYLQKENIIDESGMPKERFSAEFPKEGPSILRIQQVVRGDSAAYFCASSPGSGETQYFGPGTRLLVL.